These T cell receptor beta chains were read from a single sample in a study of regulatory T cells in long-lasting Graves disease. Via MiXCR, TCRdb re-called the multiplex PCR reads, giving one row per CDR3 protein. The sample shows about 430,000 distinct CDR3 sequences, 20% to 25% of them seen only once. Sample: peripheral blood mononuclear cells (PBMCs), taken when the disease was refractory, from a patient treated with antithyroid drugs. These receptors were collected from a female donor with Graves disease. CDR3s include the opening cysteine and the closing phenylalanine or tryptophan. The D gene is left open where the match is weak. Size tells how often a clone was seen (once, few, many) or the class of an expanded clone, and some rows leave it out.

D gene,J gene,V gene,clone size,CDR3 DNA,CDR3 protein
TRBD2,TRBJ2-1,TRBV20-1,-,TGCAGTGCCGAGCGGGAGGGGTGGAATGAGCAGTTCTTC,CSAEREGWNEQFF
TRBD1,TRBJ1-1,TRBV30,few,TGTGCCTGGAGTGCCGGACAGGGAACTGAAGCTTTCTTT,CAWSAGQGTEAFF
TRBD1,TRBJ2-5,TRBV12-3/TRBV12-4,many,TGTGCCAGCAGTTTGCAGACAGGGGAAGAGACCCAGTACTTC,CASSLQTGEETQYF
TRBD1,TRBJ2-1,TRBV5-6,-,TGTGCCAGCACCGAAACAGGGGACGGTGAGCAGTTCTTC,CASTETGDGEQFF
-,TRBJ2-2,TRBV24-1,many,TGTGCCACCAGTGATTTGTCTGACACCGGGGAGCTGTTTTTT,CATSDLSDTGELFF
-,TRBJ2-2,TRBV24-1,many,TGTGCCACCAGTGATTCAACAGCCACCGGGGAGCTGTTTTTT,CATSDSTATGELFF
TRBD1,TRBJ2-7,TRBV18,-,TGTGCCAGCTCAAAGGACAGGACCTACGAGCAGTACTTC,CASSKDRTYEQYF
-,TRBJ1-5,TRBV25-1,-,TGTGCCAGCAGTGTTCGGTCGGGGGATCAGCCCCAGCATTTT,CASSVRSGDQPQHF
-,TRBJ2-2,TRBV2,many,TGTGCCAGCATTCACGTCACCGGGGAGCTGTTTTTT,CASIHVTGELFF
TRBD1,TRBJ1-1,TRBV7-9,-,TGTGCCAGCAGCTTAGGGGGACAGACTCACACTGAAGCTTTCTTT,CASSLGGQTHTEAFF
TRBD2,TRBJ2-7,TRBV5-4,few,TGTGCCAGCAGTAATCAGCGGGGGATGTCCTACGAGCAGTACTTC,CASSNQRGMSYEQYF
-,TRBJ1-1,TRBV18,many,TGTGCCAGCTCGCCCGGGACTGCAAGTGAAGCTTTCTTT,CASSPGTASEAFF
-,TRBJ1-5,TRBV28,many,TGTGCCAGCAGTTCAGGGACGGCTAGCAATCAGCCCCAGCATTTT,CASSSGTASNQPQHF
TRBD1,TRBJ1-4,TRBV5-1,many,TGCGCCAGCAGCTGGGACAGGGGTAATGAAAAACTGTTTTTT,CASSWDRGNEKLFF
-,TRBJ1-2,TRBV28,many,TGTGCCAGCAGTTTATGGGGACCGATCTCTAACTATGGCTACACCTTC,CASSLWGPISNYGYTF
TRBD1,TRBJ1-4,TRBV2,many,TGTGCCAGCATGCCGGGACAGGGGGAATTTTTTGAAAAACTGTTTTTT,CASMPGQGEFFEKLFF
-,TRBJ2-1,TRBV9,-,TGTGCCAGCAGCGGAAGGGGCAATGAGCAGTTCTTC,CASSGRGNEQFF
-,TRBJ1-5,TRBV10-2,-,TGCGCCAGCAGTCCGGGGAGGTGGGATCAGCCCCAGCATTTT,CASSPGRWDQPQHF
TRBD2,TRBJ2-7,TRBV27,-,TGTGCCAGCAGGGGACTAGCGGGACCGCCCTACGAGCAGTACTTC,CASRGLAGPPYEQYF
TRBD1,TRBJ2-7,TRBV28,many,TGTGCCAGCAGTTGGGGACAGGTGATCTCCTACGAGCAGTACTTC,CASSWGQVISYEQYF
-,TRBJ2-7,TRBV28,many,TGTGCCAGCGGAGACAGAACCCAACCCTACGAGCAGTACTTC,CASGDRTQPYEQYF
-,TRBJ2-3,TRBV2,few,TGTGCCAGCGGGCAATCGGATACGCAGTATTTT,CASGQSDTQYF
TRBD1,TRBJ1-5,TRBV6-1,few,TGTGCCGTTGGACAGGGGGAAAGACAGCCCCAGCATTTT,CAVGQGERQPQHF
-,TRBJ1-5,TRBV7-9,-,TGTGCCAGCAGCTTTGGGGGGGACAATCAGCCCCAGCATTTT,CASSFGGDNQPQHF
-,TRBJ2-1,TRBV29-1,-,TGCAGCGTTGTTAGTAACCCTAATGAGCAGTTCTTC,CSVVSNPNEQFF
-,TRBJ1-1,TRBV2,many,TGTGCCAGCAGTTACACCCAGAACACTGAAGCTTTCTTT,CASSYTQNTEAFF
-,TRBJ1-5,TRBV20-1,few,TGCAGTGCAACCTTCGGGAATCAGCCCCAGCATTTT,CSATFGNQPQHF
-,TRBJ2-4,TRBV5-1,few,TGCGCCAGCAGCTTGGACGGCAACAAAAACATTCAGTACTTC,CASSLDGNKNIQYF
-,TRBJ1-2,TRBV6-2/TRBV6-3,-,TGTGCCAGCAGTTACTCGCAGACACCTAACTATGGCTACACCTTC,CASSYSQTPNYGYTF
TRBD2,TRBJ2-2,TRBV27,few,TGTGCCAGCAGTAGGCGACTAGCGGGGAACACCGGGGAGCTGTTTTTT,CASSRRLAGNTGELFF
-,TRBJ2-7,TRBV29-1,many,TGCAGCGTTGAAGGGACTAACTACGAGCAGTACTTC,CSVEGTNYEQYF
TRBD1,TRBJ2-7,TRBV7-9,few,TGTGCCAGCAGCTTAGCGTCACAGGGGCCCCACGAGCAGTACTTC,CASSLASQGPHEQYF
TRBD1,TRBJ1-5,TRBV6-5,-,TGTGCCAGCAGTTACATGGGACAGGGAAATTTTCAGCCCCAGCATTTT,CASSYMGQGNFQPQHF
-,TRBJ1-2,TRBV7-9,-,TGTGCCAGCAGCTTGGAGGGGGATACTGGCTACACCTTC,CASSLEGDTGYTF
TRBD1,TRBJ2-7,TRBV28,many,TGTGCCAGCAGTAACAGGGGCCCCCCTTACGAGCAGTACTTC,CASSNRGPPYEQYF
-,TRBJ2-7,TRBV4-1,-,TGCGCCAGCAGCCAAGATCCTCACTCCGAGCAGTACTTC,CASSQDPHSEQYF
-,TRBJ1-5,TRBV29-1,many,TGCAGCGTTGGACAACAGGGTCAGCCCCAGCATTTT,CSVGQQGQPQHF
TRBD1,TRBJ1-2,TRBV3-1,-,TGTGCCAGCGGCTCCGACAGGGTTGGCTACACCTTC,CASGSDRVGYTF
-,TRBJ2-2,TRBV10-3,-,TGTGCCATCAGTGAGTCGAGGGTTAGCGGAGCGAACACCGGGGAGCTGTTTTTT,CAISESRVSGANTGELFF
-,TRBJ1-2,TRBV18,-,TGTGCCAGCTCACCACCGGTGCGGGGAGTCTATGGCTACACCTTC,CASSPPVRGVYGYTF
-,TRBJ2-7,TRBV20-1,-,TGCAGTGCTCTCCATGGGGCCTACTCCTACGAGCAGTACTTC,CSALHGAYSYEQYF
-,TRBJ1-2,TRBV11-2,many,TGTGCCAGCAGCTTAGGCGCAGCTGGCGATGGCTACACCTTC,CASSLGAAGDGYTF
-,TRBJ2-3,TRBV12-3/TRBV12-4,-,TGTGCCAGCAGTGACGCCCTCTCCGGGACTCTTATTACAGATACGCAGTATTTT,CASSDALSGTLITDTQYF
TRBD1,TRBJ2-7,TRBV12-3/TRBV12-4,many,TGTGCCAGCAGTTTACAGGAGTGGGGACAGGGGGCCGACTACGAGCAGTACTTC,CASSLQEWGQGADYEQYF
-,TRBJ2-3,TRBV20-1,-,TGCAGTGCCACTCCAAGCAGGGGAGACACAGATACGCAGTATTTT,CSATPSRGDTDTQYF
TRBD1,TRBJ1-4,TRBV20-1,-,TGCAGTGCTATTCACAGGGGAGAAAAACTGTTTTTT,CSAIHRGEKLFF